A single sample is the source of the 27 T cell receptor beta chains below, sequenced in a study of blood T cell repertoires in COVID-19 (dated by TCRdb to 2019 to 2021). The library relied on the immunoSEQ multiplex PCR assay. TCRdb obtained this table from immuneACCESS and retained in-frame rearrangements with V and J assigned. These tables miss some clones; where compared with another copy, unresolved V genes account for less than half of the shortfall, and the remainder is unexplained. The sample includes about 39,000 clones, with about four fifths observed a single time. The leading ten clones occupy roughly 15% of the sample. The sequencing sample was made of peripheral blood. These TCRs come from a man aged 50-59 years with active or convalescent COVID-19.

The chain employs TRBV5-1 and TRBJ2-1; 8 nucleotides align to TRBD2. Trimming at V came to 3 bases and at J to 0 bases, leaving 20 bases not matched to a gene. The germline CDR1 and CDR2 sequences are SGHRS and YFSETQ. CDR3 length equals 21 residues. The chain's CDR3 is CASSSDSGAGGLRSSYNEQFF. CDR3 bases: TGCGCCAGCAGCTCGGATTCAGGGGCGGGGGGTCTCAGAAGCTCCTACAATGAGCAGTTCTTC.

The V and J genes are TRBV3-1 (or the pseudogene TRBV3-2) and TRBJ2-7; tentative D call: TRBD1 (6 bases). The germline V gene has CDR1 LGHDT and CDR2 YNNKEL (reference sequence). The V end lost 1 base, the J end lost 0 bases, and 16 bases lay between the germline ends. This CDR3 comprises 17 residues. This CDR3 reads CASSQGHTGRSSYEQYF. In DNA, the CDR3 is TGTGCCAGCAGCCAAGGCCATACAGGGCGTAGCTCCTACGAGCAGTACTTC.

The chain uses TRBV19 and TRBJ1-5; 9 nucleotides agree with TRBD1. The CDR3 is 16 residues long. The V and J ends lost 6 bases and 4 bases, in that order; junction bases with no gene match: 10. Germline lookup yields CDR1 LNHDA and CDR2 SQIVND (reference sequence). For the CDR3, the DNA is TGTGCCAGTAGGGGGGGACAGGGAGCCATGAATCAGCCCCAGCATTTT. Translation: CASRGGQGAMNQPQHF.

The rearrangement links TRBV10-1 to TRBJ2-2; 7 bases line up with TRBD1. The length of the CDR3 is 15 residues. V shed 6 bases and J 5 bases; nucleotides not matched to a gene: 9. Germline V gene data show CDR1 as WNHNN and CDR2 as SYGVQD (reference sequence). The chain's CDR3 is CASRNDRVSTGELFF. Here the CDR3 DNA reads TGCGCCAGCAGGAATGACAGGGTTTCGACCGGGGAGCTGTTTTTT.

This chain links TRBV11-2 with TRBJ1-2, with D hard to call. Per germline, CDR1 SGHAT and CDR2 FQNNGV. The ends were cut back, 4 bases at V and 4 bases at J, with 16 bases in the middle. There are 15 residues in the CDR3. CDR3 sequence reads: CASSSSLLTVYGYTF. In DNA, the CDR3 is TGTGCCAGCAGCTCCTCCCTCCTAACGGTCTATGGCTACACCTTC. The variable domain in full, with the rest retrieved from reference TRBV11-2 and TRBJ1-2, is EAGVAQSPRYKIIEKRQSVAFWCNPISGHATLYWYQQILGQGPKLLIQFQNNGVVDDSQLPKDRFSAERLKGVDSTLKIQPAKLEDSAVYLCASSSSLLTVYGYTFGSGTRLTVV.

This chain's CDR3 is CASSQGAGRVGNGYTF. In DNA form, the CDR3 reads TGTGCCAGCAGCCAAGGTGCAGGGAGGGTCGGGAATGGCTACACCTTC. The genes are TRBV3-1 (or the pseudogene TRBV3-2) and TRBJ1-2, with D maybe TRBD1 (5 bases). The V gene's germline CDR1 is LGHDT and CDR2 YNNKEL (reference sequence). With 1 base removed from V and 6 bases from J, the gap between germline ends came to 18 bases. The CDR3 length is 16 residues.

The V call is TRBV6-5, the J call TRBJ1-1, with D hard to call. The CDR3 totals 14 residues. V lost 6 bases, J lost 1 base, and 12 bases lay in between. Germline values: CDR1 MNHEY, CDR2 SVGAGI. The CDR3 DNA is TGTGCCAGCAGGTATGCAGGCCCGAACACTGAAGCTTTCTTT. This codes for CASRYAGPNTEAFF.

The CDR3 sequence is CASSDRAHTIYF. CDR3 DNA sequence: TGTGCCAGCAGTGACAGGGCCCACACCATATATTTT. The J gene is TRBJ1-3, the V gene TRBV6-1, with D maybe TRBD1 (5 bases). Germline lookup yields CDR1 MNHNS and CDR2 SASEGT. CDR3 size: 12 residues. The V gene lost 3 bases and the J gene lost 8 bases, with 8 bases spanning the gap.

The chain has TRBV29-1 and TRBJ1-2, with 8 bases identical to TRBD1. The germline gives CDR1 SQVTM, CDR2 ANQGSEA. V trimming: 4 bases; J trimming: 4 bases; junction bases outside the gene matches: 5. This CDR3 contains 13 residues. The CDR3 DNA reads TGCAGCGTTGGGACAGGGACATCCTATGGCTACACCTTC. Protein sequence: CSVGTGTSYGYTF. The complete variable domain, with remaining parts taken from reference TRBV29-1 and TRBJ1-2, reads SAVISQKPSRDICQRGTSLTIQCQVDSQVTMMFWYRQQPGQSLTLIATANQGSEATYESGFVIDKFPISRPNLTFSTLTVSNMSPEDSSIYLCSVGTGTSYGYTFGSGTRLTVV.

The CDR3 sequence is CASSTVLVFDNEQFF. Written as DNA, the CDR3 is TGTGCCAGTAGTACGGTACTAGTTTTCGACAATGAGCAGTTCTTC. This rearrangement joins TRBV19 to TRBJ2-1; tentatively, D is TRBD2 (5 bases). Germline CDR1 LNHDA, CDR2 SQIVND (reference sequence). The V and J ends lost 4 bases and 5 bases respectively, with 15 bases between them. There are 15 residues in the CDR3.

This clone has only a few counts. The chain couples TRBV6-6 to TRBJ1-4; no clear D. The CDR3 runs to 14 residues. Trimming took 2 bases from V and 5 from J, leaving 9 bases between them. Germline values: CDR1 MNHNY, CDR2 SVGAGI (reference sequence). CDR3 amino acids: CASSYGLSNEKLFF. The CDR3 nucleotides read TGTGCCAGCAGTTACGGGCTTTCAAATGAAAAACTGTTTTTT.

The chain has TRBV5-6 and TRBJ2-7; tentative D call: TRBD2 (5 bases). Germline CDR1 SGHDT, CDR2 YYEEEE. This CDR3 is 13 amino acids long. V was clipped by 1 base and J by 5 bases, with 10 bases between them. The DNA of the CDR3 is TGTGCCAGCAGCTTGCGGGGAAGACACGAGCAGTACTTC. This sequence encodes CASSLRGRHEQYF. The full variable domain, rest sourced from reference TRBV5-6 and TRBJ2-7, is DAGVTQSPTHLIKTRGQQVTLRCSPKSGHDTVSWYQQALGQGPQFIFQYYEEEERQRGNFPDRFSGHQFPNYSSELNVNALLLGDSALYLCASSLRGRHEQYFGPGTRLTVT.

V is TRBV13 and J is TRBJ1-2; 9 bases align to TRBD1. The ends lost 5 bases at V and 7 bases at J; junction bases unmatched: 14. Germline CDR1 reads PRHDT; CDR2 reads FYEKMQ (reference sequence). This CDR3 region has 16 residues. The CDR3 DNA reads TGTGCCAGCAGCCTTGGGCCCGGGACAGGGTCTTCTGGCTACACCTTC. Its protein is CASSLGPGTGSSGYTF. The full variable domain, its missing parts supplied by reference TRBV13 and TRBJ1-2, is AAGVIQSPRHLIKEKRETATLKCYPIPRHDTVYWYQQGPGQDPQFLISFYEKMQSDKGSIPDRFSAQQFSDYHSELNMSSLELGDSALYFCASSLGPGTGSSGYTFGSGTRLTVV.

This clone was counted once. The chain recombines TRBV20-1 with TRBJ1-2, with D perhaps matching TRBD1 (5 bases). CDR3 length: 13 amino acids. The ends were cut back, 3 bases at V and 3 bases at J, with 11 bases in the middle. Looked up from germline, CDR1 is DFQATT and CDR2 is SNEGSKA (reference sequence). CDR3 in DNA: TGCAGTGCTAGTCCCCCGGGGGACTATGGCTACACCTTC. This encodes CSASPPGDYGYTF.

The CDR3 sequence: CAWRTGARDFF. The DNA for the CDR3 is TGTGCCTGGCGGACAGGGGCCCGGGATTTCTTT. V usage is TRBV30 and J usage is TRBJ1-1; TRBD1 matches at 9 bases. The CDR3 runs to 11 residues. The germline CDR1 and CDR2 sequences are GTSNPN and SVGIG (reference sequence). V shed 5 bases, J shed 13 bases, and the junction held 8 bases outside the gene matches.

The CDR3 bases are TGTGCCAGTAGTATACGAGGGACAGGGGCTGAGTGCACTGAAGCTTTCTTT. This gives the protein CASSIRGTGAECTEAFF. This chain joins TRBV19 and TRBJ1-1, with TRBD1 identical over 10 bases. Germline CDR1 LNHDA, CDR2 SQIVND (reference sequence). V shed 2 bases and J 4 bases; nucleotides not matched to a gene: 10. The CDR3 is 17 amino acids.

The rearrangement joins TRBV6-2 or TRBV6-3 to TRBJ2-1; TRBD2 might be the D (5 bases). There are 17 residues in the CDR3. The V and J ends lost 0 bases and 12 bases respectively, with 24 bases between them. Germline V gene lookup returns CDR1 MNHEY and CDR2 SVGEGT. CDR3 DNA: TGTGCCAGCAGTTACTCGAACGGGGTTTCTAACTCCGGAGTGCAGTTCTTC. Its translation: CASSYSNGVSNSGVQFF.

This clone has a single count. The chain recombines TRBV7-3 with TRBJ1-6; 8 bases agree with TRBD1. The CDR3 is 15 amino acids. J was trimmed by 7 bases and V by 0 bases; bases with no gene match: 2. The germline gives CDR1 SGHTA, CDR2 FQGTGA. The CDR3 loop is CASSLTGQGNSPLHF. The CDR3 nucleotides read TGTGCCAGCAGCTTAACTGGACAGGGAAATTCACCCCTCCACTTT.

This sequence joins TRBV25-1 and TRBJ2-5; D gene ambiguous. Germline V gene lookup returns CDR1 MGHDK and CDR2 SYGVNS. This CDR3 contains 13 residues. The germline V and J ends were trimmed by 0 bases and 2 bases, with 4 bases remaining between them. CDR3 sequence: CASSEYGQETQYF. For the CDR3, the DNA is TGTGCCAGCAGTGAATACGGGCAAGAGACCCAGTACTTC.

The chain links TRBV7-8 to TRBJ2-1; TRBD1 might be the D (6 bases). The CDR3 spans 16 residues. Deletions cut 5 bases from V and 0 bases from J, with 14 bases between. The germline gives CDR1 SGHVS, CDR2 FQNEAQ. CDR3 protein: CASSPGQGSSYNEQFF. The CDR3 DNA sequence: TGTGCCAGCAGCCCCGGCCAGGGGAGCTCCTACAATGAGCAGTTCTTC.

The V and J genes are TRBV11-2 and TRBJ2-1; D is perhaps TRBD2 (7 bases). CDR1 is SGHAT and CDR2 is FQNNGV in the germline V gene. V gave up 2 bases and J gave up 0 bases, with 11 bases separating them. This CDR3 contains 16 residues. As DNA, the CDR3 is TGTGCCAGCAGCTTATCTGCGGGGGCCTCCTACAATGAGCAGTTCTTC. Translating gives CASSLSAGASYNEQFF.

The rearrangement joins TRBV10-3 to TRBJ1-2; TRBD1 agrees at 9 bases. J was trimmed by 6 bases and V by 6 bases; bases with no gene match: 11. This CDR3 region has 15 residues. CDR1 is ENHRY and CDR2 is SYGVKD in the germline V gene. CDR3 loop: CAISSRTGDYNGYTF. The CDR3 DNA reads TGTGCCATCAGCTCAAGGACAGGGGATTATAATGGCTACACCTTC.

For the CDR3, the DNA is TGCAGCGTGTTACAGGTTACCTATGGCTACACCTTC. Translated: CSVLQVTYGYTF. This chain joins TRBV29-1 and TRBJ1-2; D is perhaps TRBD1 (5 bases). The V gene's germline CDR1 is SQVTM and CDR2 ANQGSEA. The V end was cut by 6 bases, the J end by 4 bases, with 12 bases between. There are 12 residues in the CDR3.

This clone was seen only once. The CDR3 DNA reads as TGTGCCAGCAGTAACCGACAGGGCGACCAGCCCCAGCATTTT. Translation: CASSNRQGDQPQHF. This sequence joins TRBV27 and TRBJ1-5; 7 nucleotides match TRBD1. V dropped 5 bases and J dropped 7; count of bases not matched to a gene: 8. Germline values: CDR1 MNHEY, CDR2 SMNVEV (reference sequence). The CDR3 runs to 14 residues.

The chain combines TRBV11-2 with TRBJ2-1; 7 bases match TRBD2. Germline V gene sequence: CDR1 SGHAT, CDR2 FQNNGV. This CDR3 is built from 16 residues. After removal of 1 base from V and 4 bases from J, the junction contained 7 bases not matched to a gene. CDR3 sequence (DNA): TGTGCCAGCAGCTTAGTACGGAACGGGGGGTACAATGAGCAGTTCTTC. This gives the protein CASSLVRNGGYNEQFF.

The rearrangement uses TRBV27 and TRBJ1-2; D possibly corresponds to TRBD1 (5 bases). CDR1 and CDR2 (germline): MNHEY, SMNVEV (reference sequence). V gave up 6 bases and J gave up 1 base, with 15 bases separating them. The CDR3 is made up of 15 amino acids. CDR3 in DNA: TGTGCCAGCAGACCCCCGCGGGGGGGTAACTATGGCTACACCTTC. Translation gives CASRPPRGGNYGYTF.

Here the CDR3 DNA reads TGTGCCAGCAGCCAGGCCTTCGGGGGGACAAACACTGAAGCTTTCTTT. Protein product: CASSQAFGGTNTEAFF. This chain links TRBV3-1 (or the pseudogene TRBV3-2) with TRBJ1-1; D perhaps matches TRBD1 (6 bases). Trimming took 3 bases from V and 2 from J, leaving 16 bases between them. This CDR3 has 16 residues. Looked up from germline, CDR1 is LGHDT and CDR2 is YNNKEL (reference sequence).